This TCR beta chain was found in a study of cytomegalovirus exposure and HLA in healthy donors. The ends were cut back, 2 bases at V and 2 bases at J, with 10 bases in the middle. There are 15 residues in the CDR3. Per the germline V gene, CDR1 is MGHRA and CDR2 is YSYEKL. Assay used: immunoSEQ multiplex PCR; TCRdb lists only in-frame clones, some missing. The sample has 65,000 to 75,000 clones, 90% to 95% seen once. The clonotype was recovered from a woman aged 18-35 years in good health and CMV-seropositive. This chain links TRBV4-1 with TRBJ1-5; TRBD1 might be the D (5 bases). Sequencing was performed on PBMCs. The CDR3 bases are TGCGCCAGCAGCCAAAGGATAGGGGGCAATCAGCCCCAGCATTTT. It codes for CASSQRIGGNQPQHF.